This T cell receptor (beta chain) was identified in a study of PD-1 blockade in mismatch repair-deficient tumors. A remark on this clone: Its matching antigen is unknown.

General study results and limits: Rapid post-treatment expansion, then contraction, generally preceding radiologic response, marked tumor-resident clones.

Time point of the sample: roughly ten-day in vitro stimulation with candidate neoantigen peptide 5. Each of seven or eight ELISpot-reactive candidate peptides was used for approximately 10-day stimulation. The protocol was immunoSEQ multiplex PCR, while the TCRdb copy is restricted to in-frame clones and leaves out a portion. The sample consists of about 15,000 clones, under 90% of them appearing once. Germline CDR1 reads SQVTM; CDR2 reads ANQGSEA. The CDR3 extends over 12 amino acids. The ends were cut back, 4 bases at V and 3 bases at J, with 6 bases in the middle. This receptor was obtained from an adult with mismatch repair-deficient cancer. This rearrangement joins TRBV29-1 to TRBJ2-2; D uncertain. The sequencing here drew on cells cultured in vitro, taken from a patient treated with pembrolizumab. The CDR3 protein is CSVAGYTGELFF. DNA of the CDR3: TGCAGCGTTGCAGGTTACACCGGGGAGCTGTTTTTT.